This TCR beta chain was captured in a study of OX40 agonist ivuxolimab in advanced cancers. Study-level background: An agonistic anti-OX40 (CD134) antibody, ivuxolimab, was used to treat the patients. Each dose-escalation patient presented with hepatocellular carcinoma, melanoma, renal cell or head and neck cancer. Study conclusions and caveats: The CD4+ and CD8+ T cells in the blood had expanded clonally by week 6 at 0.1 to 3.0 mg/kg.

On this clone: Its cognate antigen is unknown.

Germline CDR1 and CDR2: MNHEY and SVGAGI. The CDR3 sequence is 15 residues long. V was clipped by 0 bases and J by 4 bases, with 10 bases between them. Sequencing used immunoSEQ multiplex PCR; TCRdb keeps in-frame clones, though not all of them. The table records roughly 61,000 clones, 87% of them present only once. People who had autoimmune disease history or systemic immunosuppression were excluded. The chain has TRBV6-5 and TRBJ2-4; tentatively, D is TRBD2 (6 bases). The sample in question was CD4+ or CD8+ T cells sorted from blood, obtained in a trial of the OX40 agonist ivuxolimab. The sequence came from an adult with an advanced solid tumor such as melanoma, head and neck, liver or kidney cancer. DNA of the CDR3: TGTGCCAGCAGTTACTCAGGTGGAGGGAAAAACATTCAGTACTTC. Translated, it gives CASSYSGGGKNIQYF.